This TCR beta chain comes out of a study of radiation and T cells in renal cell carcinoma. Comments on this clone: Its target is unknown.

Germline CDR1 reads MNHEY; CDR2 reads SMNVEV (reference sequence). Unmatched junction bases numbered 14, after V lost 4 bases and J lost 7 bases. The CDR3 extends over 16 amino acids. Treatment given: treatment-naive control, cytoreductive nephrectomy. Control tumors came from treatment-naive patients without prior radiation. The tumor was a clear cell renal cell carcinoma. General study findings and limits: Irradiated tumors held more dominant CDR3 motifs than control tumors.

Assay used: immunoSEQ multiplex PCR; TCRdb lists only in-frame clones, some missing. The table shows a few thousand clones, with roughly 70% occurring only once. The source material was tumor tissue, sampled from a patient whose treatment was nephrectomy without radiotherapy. V usage is TRBV27 and J usage is TRBJ2-7, with 9 bases matching TRBD1. The sequence derives from a man aged 50 to 60 with renal cell carcinoma. This CDR3 reads CASSSTWDRASREQYF. The DNA for the CDR3 is TGTGCCAGCAGTTCAACATGGGACAGGGCAAGTCGGGAGCAGTACTTC.